This TCR beta chain was captured by sequencing in a study of early T cells in non-severe SARS-CoV-2 infection. There are a few counts of this clonotype. cDNA molecules, individually, were tagged with unique molecular identifiers. TCRdb used MiXCR to reprocess the 5' RACE reads, holding one entry per CDR3 protein. The repertoire holds tens of thousands of distinct CDR3 sequences, roughly 9.4% seen once, with 5.9% in the top ten. The receptor's source is an adult who was a healthcare worker with PCR-confirmed SARS-CoV-2 infection or an uninfected control (not recorded which). Sequenced sample: whole blood.

The CDR3 DNA is TGCAGTGCTAGAGTTTCGAAACCTGGGGGTGGGGTAGGGCAGTACCCTTACAATGAGCAGTTCTTC. Its protein is CSARVSKPGGGVGQYPYNEQFF. The chain has TRBV20-1 and TRBJ2-1; D possibly matches TRBD1 or TRBD2 (5 bases each). V was trimmed by 1 base and J by 4 bases, leaving 35 bases between them. CDR1 is DFQATT, CDR2 SNEGSKA, per germline (reference sequence). The CDR3 contains 22 residues.